A selection of T cell receptor beta chains follows, all from one sample in a study of PD-1 blockade in classical Hodgkin lymphoma. Measured with immunoSEQ multiplex PCR; TCRdb has only the in-frame clones, and not every one. Among 15,000 to 20,000 clones listed, approximately 72% were seen once. The material sequenced was CD4+ T cells from blood, taken before the fourth cycle of nivolumab. The receptors come from a human donor with classical Hodgkin lymphoma. Each CDR3 is given without its conserved first and last residue.

>TRBJ1-1|TRBV19
ASSIRGSGKVNTEAF
>TRBJ2-2|TRBV18
ASSPMAGTGYIGELF
>TRBJ2-2|TRBV11-2
ASSLVVLGELF
>TRBJ1-3|TRBV7-8
ASSFSGISGNTIY
>TRBJ1-5|TRBV6-4
ASSVHREGGQPQH
>TRBJ2-3|TRBV28
ASSSNPGQGIPDTQY
>TRBJ1-4|TRBV19
ASTGATNEKLF
>TRBJ2-1|TRBV19
ASSMKTSGSNEQF
>TRBJ1-6|TRBV5-4
ASSLGDWGWPLH
>TRBJ1-6|TRBV4-1
ASSQGPRGSYNSPLH
>TRBJ2-7|TRBV6-5
ASSNTYEQY
>TRBJ2-1|TRBV12-5
ASGIRLAVGGPNEQF
>TRBJ1-1|TRBV4-1
ASSGRTKNTEAF
>TRBJ2-2|TRBV5-4
ASSPRGTSNTGELF
>TRBJ1-2|TRBV18
ASSPDYGYT
>TRBJ1-2|TRBV10-3
AISDWGTDRGYT
>TRBJ1-6|TRBV2
ASRGRDSYNSPLH
>TRBJ1-4|TRBV5-4
ASSLGNGEQLF
>TRBJ1-2|TRBV2
ASSELLPDGYT
>TRBJ1-5|TRBV19
ASSIEGATYSNQPQH
>TRBJ2-7|TRBV5-1
ASAVLAGDYEQY
>TRBJ1-1|TRBV7-2
ASSLGVGKAF
>TRBJ2-3|TRBV11-3
ASSLGQGSTDTQY
>TRBJ2-5|TRBV5-1
ASRSLTGTGETQY
>TRBJ2-5|TRBV13
ASSLGPWEGETQY
>TRBJ2-1|TRBV19
ASSRADEQF
>TRBJ2-3|TRBV19
ASSIDLSGTYTDTQY
>TRBJ2-3|TRBV7-2
ASRGTSGGATY
>TRBJ2-3|TRBV11-2
ASSSLLRNTQY
>TRBJ2-1|TRBV25-1
ASSDPGASYNEQF
>TRBJ2-2|TRBV6-1
ASSDSKGAKIGELF
>TRBJ2-4|TRBV5-1
ASSRSGDRGPGTKNIQY
>TRBJ1-1|TRBV7-2
ASSLGGMNTEAF
>TRBJ2-1|TRBV10-3
AISREWGALDEQF
>TRBJ1-4|TRBV2
ASSVLYRAPDEKLF
>TRBJ2-7|TRBV5-1
ASSPLGDEGGYEQY
>TRBJ2-5|TRBV11-2
ASSIERGARTQY
>TRBJ2-5|TRBV4-1
ASSQGGGTVKQETQY
>TRBJ2-1|TRBV30
AWSNGGVAEQF
>TRBJ2-3|TRBV18
ASSASGSTDTQY
>TRBJ1-3|TRBV6-6
ASRSGTGEGNTIY
>TRBJ2-2|TRBV6-4
ASSERGQGAGGELF
>TRBJ1-2|TRBV7-8
ASSLLVWTGPYGYT
>TRBJ1-6|TRBV5-4
ASSLVGVSSPLH
>TRBJ2-7|TRBV11-2
ASSLEVRNEQY
>TRBJ1-1|TRBV5-1
ASSFGRGVNTEAF
>TRBJ2-1|TRBV2
ASSLVVEQF
>TRBJ1-2|TRBV18
ASSPTFPGTANYGYT
>TRBJ1-4|TRBV11-2
ASSLARGFSVTINEKLF